A selection of T cell receptor beta chains follows, all from one sample in a study of cytomegalovirus exposure and HLA in healthy donors. TCRdb's table, derived via immunoSEQ multiplex PCR, lists solely in-frame clones and lacks some. The sample holds approximately 220,000 clones, about 75% seen once. Source material: PBMCs. The receptor set was obtained from a woman aged 25 to 39 in good health and CMV-seronegative. CDR3s include the opening cysteine and the closing phenylalanine or tryptophan. A D gene is named only where the DNA matches it firmly. Only some rows state a clone size, as once, few, many or a class for expanded clones.

v_gene	abundance	j_gene	d_gene	CDR3nt	CDR3aa
TRBV2	.	TRBJ1-1	TRBD1	TGTGCCAGCAGGGGGGACAGCTCGAACACTGAAGCTTTCTTT	CASRGDSSNTEAFF
TRBV10-3	.	TRBJ2-5	TRBD1	TGTGCCATCAGTGAGGGACAGGGGGCGAAAGAGACCCAGTACTTC	CAISEGQGAKETQYF
TRBV13	few	TRBJ1-2	TRBD1	TGTGCCAGCAAGACAGGGGATTCCTATGGCTACACCTTC	CASKTGDSYGYTF
TRBV19	.	TRBJ2-1	TRBD2	TGTGCCAGCAGCCAAGATTGGCTAGCGGGAGACCATGAGCAGTTCTTC	CASSQDWLAGDHEQFF
TRBV11-3	.	TRBJ2-7	.	TGTGCCAGCAGCTTACAGGCGGGGGAGCAGTACTTC	CASSLQAGEQYF
TRBV5-1	.	TRBJ2-1	TRBD2	TGCGCCAGCAGCTTGGGGGGCGGGGGGGCTTTTGAGCAGTTCTTC	CASSLGGGGAFEQFF
TRBV13	.	TRBJ1-1	TRBD1	TGTGCCAGCAGCTTGGGGACAGCACCTGAAGCTTTCTTT	CASSLGTAPEAFF
TRBV27	.	TRBJ1-1	.	TGTGCCAGTCAAATCGGGACACACACTGAAGCTTTCTTT	CASQIGTHTEAFF
TRBV5-1	many	TRBJ2-7	.	TGCGCCAGCAGCTTGGCAGGTACCTCCTACGAGCAGTACTTC	CASSLAGTSYEQYF
TRBV27	.	TRBJ1-1	.	TGTGCCAGCAGGGCGGGGGCGGGGAACACTGAAGCTTTCTTT	CASRAGAGNTEAFF
TRBV5-4	.	TRBJ2-1	TRBD2	TGTGCCAGCAGCTTTGGGACTAACCCGTGGGCCTACAATGAGCAGTTCTTC	CASSFGTNPWAYNEQFF
TRBV2	.	TRBJ1-1	.	TGTGCCAGCAGTGAAGGGTCTTTAGGCGAGGACACTGAAGCTTTCTTT	CASSEGSLGEDTEAFF
TRBV6-1	.	TRBJ2-5	TRBD2	TGTGCCAGCAGTGTGTGGACTAGCGGGGGGGAAGAGACCCAGTACTTC	CASSVWTSGGEETQYF
TRBV6-1	.	TRBJ1-1	.	TGTGCCAGCTCGTACGGGGGGAGGACTGAAGCTTTCTTT	CASSYGGRTEAFF
TRBV10-3	.	TRBJ2-7	.	TGTGCCATCAGCCCCCTCTCTGCCGCGTACGAGCAGTACTTC	CAISPLSAAYEQYF
TRBV18	.	TRBJ1-2	TRBD1	TGTGCCAGCTCACGAGACAGGGAACTCAACTATGGCTACACCTTC	CASSRDRELNYGYTF
TRBV7-3	.	TRBJ2-1	.	TGTGCCAGCAGCTTAAGTAGCTCCAATGAGCAGTTCTTC	CASSLSSSNEQFF
TRBV25-1	few	TRBJ2-6	TRBD1	TGTGCCAGCAGTGCGACAGGGGGTTTGTCTGGGGCCAACGTCCTGACTTTC	CASSATGGLSGANVLTF
TRBV30	.	TRBJ1-3	TRBD1	TGTGCCTGGAGTTGGGCAGGGGGTTTAGACACCATATATTTT	CAWSWAGGLDTIYF
TRBV27	.	TRBJ1-1	TRBD1	TGTGCCAGCAGTTTAATTTTCGGGACAGGGAACACTGAAGCTTTCTTT	CASSLIFGTGNTEAFF
TRBV7-3	.	TRBJ2-1	TRBD2	TGTGCCAGCAGCTTAAAAGCGGGGGGAGGGAATGAGCAGTTCTTC	CASSLKAGGGNEQFF
TRBV7-2	.	TRBJ1-2	.	TGTGCCAGCAGCCGACCTGGGGGGGGTAACTATGGCTACACCTTC	CASSRPGGGNYGYTF
TRBV28	once	TRBJ2-5	.	TGTGCCAGCAGTTTGGGTGCTCAAGTGGCGGTCCAAGGGGCCCAGTACTTC	CASSLGAQVAVQGAQYF
TRBV7-2	.	TRBJ1-3	TRBD1	TGTGCCAGCAGCCTTTACCCGGGACAGGGTTACGCCATATATTTT	CASSLYPGQGYAIYF
TRBV4-1	.	TRBJ2-1	TRBD2	TGCGTCAGCAGCCCCCGACCGCGGGAGGGGTCCTACAATGAGCAGTTCTTC	CVSSPRPREGSYNEQFF
TRBV14	few	TRBJ1-2	TRBD1	TGTGCCAGCAGCCAAGATATCGGCGACAGGGGGCTAAGGGATGGCTACACCTTC	CASSQDIGDRGLRDGYTF